The text below deals with one T cell receptor beta chain. Its antigen remains unidentified. Profiled with immunoSEQ multiplex PCR; TCRdb holds only in-frame clones, not every one. The sample lists 50,000 or so clones, less than 95% occurring once. This sample was taken from a study of PD-1 blockade in classical Hodgkin lymphoma. The CDR3 consists of 16 residues. Germline values: CDR1 GTSNPN, CDR2 SVGIG (reference sequence). The ends were cut back, 3 bases at V and 0 bases at J, with 12 bases in the middle. Autologous stem cell transplantation was followed by relapse in every patient, and brentuximab vedotin exposure varied. Best overall response was complete response, partial response or progressive disease in these relapsed/refractory classical Hodgkin lymphoma patients. General observations from the study: Baseline diversity was lower in partial responders and progressors than complete responders. By C4D1, diversity of CD4+ TCRs had risen significantly, whereas that of CD8+ TCRs had not. Reports indicated that newly diagnosed patients had lower baseline TCR diversity than healthy donors did.

This sequence was found in a human donor with classical Hodgkin lymphoma. This chain links TRBV30 with TRBJ1-6; D remains ambiguous. This specimen consisted of peripheral blood mononuclear cells (PBMCs), obtained before the second cycle of nivolumab. In nucleotides, the CDR3 is TGTGCCTGGAGAAGAGCAGGAGGCTCCTATAATTCACCCCTCCACTTT. Translated, it gives CAWRRAGGSYNSPLHF.